The 14 T cell receptor beta chains listed next were all sequenced from one sample in a study of blood T cell repertoires in COVID-19. Sequencing used immunoSEQ multiplex PCR; TCRdb keeps in-frame clones, though not all of them. In the table there are 210,000 or so clones, approximately 88% of which are singletons. Material: peripheral blood. These receptors were obtained from a man in his forties or fifties with acute or convalescent COVID-19.

The chain uses TRBV7-9 and TRBJ2-7, with TRBD1 identical over 8 bases. CDR3 length: 15 residues. CDR1 and CDR2 (germline): SEHNR, FQNEAQ (reference sequence). V shed 1 base and J 3 bases; nucleotides not matched to a gene: 5. This chain's CDR3 is CASSLGGGQGYEQYF. The DNA of the CDR3 is TGTGCCAGCAGCTTAGGGGGTGGACAGGGCTACGAGCAGTACTTC.

This rearrangement joins TRBV9 to TRBJ1-2; 9 bases are shared with TRBD1. In germline, CDR1 is SGDLS, CDR2 YYNGEE. This CDR3 is 20 amino acids long. Losses at the gene ends were 0 bases for V and 5 bases for J; bases not matched to a gene: 20. The CDR3 DNA sequence: TGTGCCAGCAGCGTAGCCCTTAACAGGGGGCGCTTGGATTCCCGATATGGCTACACCTTC. Protein: CASSVALNRGRLDSRYGYTF.

The V and J genes are TRBV27 and TRBJ1-5; D is perhaps TRBD1 (5 bases). Deletions cut 5 bases from V and 7 bases from J, with 18 bases between. Germline V gene sequence: CDR1 MNHEY, CDR2 SMNVEV (reference sequence). The length of the CDR3 is 15 residues. The CDR3 is CASSPTQGVGQPQHF. The CDR3 DNA follows: TGTGCCAGCAGTCCAACCCAGGGTGTGGGACAGCCCCAGCATTTT.

The genes are TRBV7-8 and TRBJ1-1; TRBD1 might be the D (5 bases). From germline, CDR1 is SGHVS and CDR2 FQNEAQ. Trimming removed 8 bases at V and 1 base at J, with 23 bases between. The CDR3 is 17 residues long. The CDR3 DNA reads as TGTGCCAGCGGGGGAGGGAGGACACCCTGGGAGAACACTGAAGCTTTCTTT. Protein product: CASGGGRTPWENTEAFF.

In nucleotides, the CDR3 is TGCGCCAGCAGCCGGCGGGGACAGGCCGATTCACCCCTCCACTTT. Amino acid sequence: CASSRRGQADSPLHF. J is TRBJ1-6 and V is TRBV4-3; 8 bases match TRBD1. With 4 bases clipped from V and 8 bases from J, the junction kept 7 bases outside the gene matches. The germline V gene encodes CDR1 LGHNA and CDR2 YSLEER. The CDR3 runs 15 residues.

This chain connects TRBV5-4 to TRBJ1-4, with 8 bases that match TRBD1. Germline assignment: CDR1 SGHNT and CDR2 YYREEE (reference sequence). Losses at the gene ends were 1 base for V and 8 bases for J; bases not matched to a gene: 4. This CDR3 region has 14 residues. CDR3 loop: CASSLQGAREKLFF. CDR3 in DNA: TGTGCCAGCAGCTTGCAGGGGGCAAGGGAAAAACTGTTTTTT.

This chain connects TRBV27 to TRBJ2-7, with D perhaps matching TRBD2 (6 bases). Trimming stripped 0 bases from V and 6 bases from J, with 9 bases between. The germline gives CDR1 MNHEY, CDR2 SMNVEV (reference sequence). This CDR3 region has 13 residues. The CDR3 region has the DNA TGTGCCAGCAGTTTATCGCGGGGTGCCGAGCAGTACTTC. It specifies CASSLSRGAEQYF.

The V and J genes are TRBV5-4 and TRBJ1-2, with a tentative D call TRBD1 (5 bases). V was clipped by 0 bases and J by 10 bases, with 16 bases between them. Germline lookup yields CDR1 SGHNT and CDR2 YYREEE (reference sequence). The CDR3 runs to 14 residues. The CDR3 is CASSLDSVTVSYTF. The DNA for the CDR3 is TGTGCCAGCAGCTTGGATAGTGTGACAGTTTCCTACACCTTC.

The chain recombines TRBV5-1 with TRBJ1-1; D unclear. CDR3 length: 15 residues. Germline V CDR1 and CDR2: SGHRS, YFSETQ. Trimming removed 4 bases from V and 10 bases from J, with 23 bases in between. The CDR3 bases are TGCGCCAGCAGCGCGGCTGGGAGGTCCCCAGAATCAGCTTTCTTT. Amino acid sequence: CASSAAGRSPESAFF.

The genes are TRBV7-9 and TRBJ2-3, with D perhaps matching TRBD2 (5 bases). V lost 1 base to trimming and J lost 2 bases, with 10 bases between them. The CDR3 is 15 residues long. From germline, CDR1 is SEHNR and CDR2 FQNEAQ (reference sequence). The CDR3 loop is CASSLEGRDTDTQYF. CDR3 DNA sequence: TGTGCCAGCAGCTTAGAGGGCCGGGACACAGATACGCAGTATTTT.

CDR3 nucleotide sequence: TGCGCCAGCAGCCAAGAAGGAGGGTACAATGAGCAGTTCTTC. Residues: CASSQEGGYNEQFF. The V and J genes are TRBV4-3 and TRBJ2-1, with a tentative D call TRBD2 (6 bases). The germline V gene has CDR1 LGHNA and CDR2 YSLEER. The ends were cut back, 0 bases at V and 4 bases at J, with 7 bases in the middle. This CDR3 is 14 amino acids long.

This clone is a singleton in its sample. CDR3 protein: CASSPAGADTQYF. The CDR3 DNA is TGCGCCAGCAGTCCTGCGGGGGCCGATACGCAGTATTTT. This sequence joins TRBV5-1 and TRBJ2-3, with D possibly being TRBD2 (7 bases). Trimming took 5 bases from V and 6 from J, leaving 13 bases between them. The germline gives CDR1 SGHRS, CDR2 YFSETQ. The CDR3 has 13 amino acids.

The CDR3 coding sequence is TGTGCCAGCAGCCCCCGGGACAGAAACTATGGCTACACCTTC. Amino acid sequence: CASSPRDRNYGYTF. The chain joins TRBV5-6 to TRBJ1-2; 7 bases match TRBD1. Per the germline V gene, CDR1 is SGHDT and CDR2 is YYEEEE. The length of the CDR3 is 14 residues. The V segment lost 4 bases and the J segment 2 bases; nucleotides outside the gene matches: 5.

As regards this clone: Other DNA sequences from this sample encode an identical CDR3 as well. The chain is built from TRBV27 and TRBJ1-1; 10 nucleotides line up with TRBD1. The V segment lost 3 bases and the J segment 8 bases; nucleotides outside the gene matches: 6. Germline V gene data show CDR1 as MNHEY and CDR2 as SMNVEV (reference sequence). This CDR3 spans 14 amino acids. CDR3 bases: TGTGCCAGCAGTTTCCGGGACAGGGGCGCCGAAGCTTTCTTT. Translated: CASSFRDRGAEAFF.